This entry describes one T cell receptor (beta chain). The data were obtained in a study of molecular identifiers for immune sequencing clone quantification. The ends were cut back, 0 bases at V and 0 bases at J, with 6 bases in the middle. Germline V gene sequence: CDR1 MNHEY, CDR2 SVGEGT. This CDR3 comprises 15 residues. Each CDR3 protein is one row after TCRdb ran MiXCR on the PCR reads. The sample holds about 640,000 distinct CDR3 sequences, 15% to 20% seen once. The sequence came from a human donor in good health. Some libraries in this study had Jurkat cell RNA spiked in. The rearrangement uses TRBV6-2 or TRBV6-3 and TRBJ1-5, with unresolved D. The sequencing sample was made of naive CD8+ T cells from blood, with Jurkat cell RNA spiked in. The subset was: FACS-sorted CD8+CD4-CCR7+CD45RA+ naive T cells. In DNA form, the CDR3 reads TGTGCCAGCAGTTACTCTCCTTATAGCAATCAGCCCCAGCATTTT. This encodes CASSYSPYSNQPQHF.